One sample yielded the 31 T cell receptor beta chains listed below, sequenced in a study of T cells in Graves' hyperthyroidism and ophthalmopathy. From RNA transcripts, TCR beta CDR3 regions were amplified. The primer set for the first-round RT-PCR of the TCR CDR3 was HTBI. MiXCR, run by TCRdb on the multiplex PCR reads, gives a single entry per CDR3 protein. The sample has a few hundred thousand distinct CDR3 sequences; just over 45% are singletons. The specimen sequenced was peripheral blood or thyroid tissue (not recorded which). The receptors come from a woman aged 18-30 years with Graves' hyperthyroidism.

This clonotype occurred once. The chain combines TRBV7-9 with TRBJ2-5; D may be TRBD2 (6 bases). V dropped 5 bases and J dropped 4 bases, with 11 bases sitting between them. This CDR3 has 13 residues. CDR1 and CDR2 from the germline V gene are SEHNR and FQNEAQ (reference sequence). CDR3 loop: CASSNGGIETQYF. Written as DNA, the CDR3 is TGTGCCAGCAGCAATGGAGGGATAGAGACCCAGTACTTC. Using reference TRBV7-9 and TRBJ2-5 for the parts outside the CDR3, the full variable domain is DTGVSQNPRHKITKRGQNVTFRCDPISEHNRLYWYRQTLGQGPEFLTYFQNEAQLEKSRLLSDRFSAERPKGSFSTLEIQRTEQGDSAMYLCASSNGGIETQYFGPGTRLLVL.

This chain joins TRBV20-1 and TRBJ1-2, with D unclear. Germline CDR1 reads DFQATT; CDR2 reads SNEGSKA (reference sequence). The length of the CDR3 is 15 residues. Trimming shortened V by 3 bases and J by 3 bases, and 17 bases separated the two germline ends. The CDR3 loop is CSASTATGGYYGYTF. In DNA, the CDR3 is TGCAGTGCTAGCACCGCGACCGGAGGATACTATGGCTACACCTTC.

The table lists this clonotype with many counts. The V gene is TRBV15, the J gene TRBJ2-7, with 10 bases that match TRBD2. The V gene end was trimmed by 4 bases and the J gene end by 2 bases; junction bases not matched to a gene: 8. The CDR3 has 16 residues. Germline V gives CDR1 LNHNV, CDR2 YYDKDF (reference sequence). For the CDR3, the DNA is TGTGCCACCAGCACGGGTCTACTAGCGGGAACCTACGAGCAGTACTTC. Translation gives CATSTGLLAGTYEQYF.

The chain employs TRBV7-7 and TRBJ2-5, with 10 bases fitting TRBD2. The CDR3 consists of 15 residues. The ends lost 1 base at V and 6 bases at J; junction bases unmatched: 5. Germline V gene sequence: CDR1 SSHAT, CDR2 FNYEAQ (reference sequence). CDR3 amino acids: CASSLVPSGSQTQYF. The CDR3 DNA reads TGTGCCAGCAGCTTAGTCCCTAGCGGGAGCCAGACCCAGTACTTC.

This clonotype was observed at least ten times. This chain uses TRBV5-1 with TRBJ2-5; no definite D call. Trimming removed 7 bases at V and 2 bases at J, with 9 bases between. This CDR3 is built from 12 residues. The V gene's germline CDR1 is SGHRS and CDR2 YFSETQ. The chain's CDR3 is CASRPAQETQYF. CDR3 sequence (DNA): TGCGCCAGCCGGCCCGCACAAGAGACCCAGTACTTC.

This clonotype was found a few times. The genes are TRBV7-9 and TRBJ2-7, with TRBD1 matching over 11 bases. V gave up 6 bases and J gave up 2 bases; unmatched junction bases: 6. The CDR3 covers 15 residues. Germline lookup yields CDR1 SEHNR and CDR2 FQNEAQ (reference sequence). CDR3 in amino acids: CASRPGTGGAYEQYF. CDR3 coding DNA: TGTGCCAGCAGACCCGGGACAGGGGGAGCCTACGAGCAGTACTTC.

This sequence joins TRBV5-6 and TRBJ2-5; no reliable D call. The CDR3 is 11 residues long. V was cut by 4 bases and J by 9 bases, with 10 bases left in between. Germline CDR1 and CDR2: SGHDT and YYEEEE. CDR3 sequence reads: CASSGRWAQYF. CDR3 DNA: TGTGCCAGCAGCGGACGCTGGGCCCAGTACTTC. The full variable domain, its missing parts supplied by reference TRBV5-6 and TRBJ2-5, is DAGVTQSPTHLIKTRGQQVTLRCSPKSGHDTVSWYQQALGQGPQFIFQYYEEEERQRGNFPDRFSGHQFPNYSSELNVNALLLGDSALYLCASSGRWAQYFGPGTRLLVL.

The table lists this clonotype with many counts. The chain recombines TRBV19 with TRBJ1-1; no clear D. Germline V gene data show CDR1 as LNHDA and CDR2 as SQIVND (reference sequence). Trimming shortened V by 7 bases and J by 1 base, and 10 bases separated the two germline ends. This CDR3 region has 13 residues. The CDR3 DNA reads as TGTGCCAGTACCAAAACACAGAACACTGAAGCTTTCTTT. This encodes CASTKTQNTEAFF.

This clonotype was detected ten times or more. One end of the junction fails to match germline, which may point to a read error. V gene TRBV7-2 combines with J gene TRBJ2-7; the D call may be TRBD1 or TRBD2 (5 bases each). CDR1 is SGHTA, CDR2 FQGNSA, per germline. The CDR3 is 13 residues long. CDR3: CASSRGDSYEQYF. CDR3 nucleotides: TGCGCCAGCAGCCGAGGGGACTCCTACGAGCAGTACTTC.

The chain joins TRBV5-4 to TRBJ1-4; no clear D. CDR3 length: 15 amino acids. Germline CDR1 and CDR2: SGHNT and YYREEE (reference sequence). V was trimmed by 3 bases and J by 1 base, leaving 10 bases between them. CDR3 amino acids: CASSYGSGTNEKLFF. The CDR3, as DNA: TGTGCCAGCAGCTACGGGTCAGGAACTAATGAAAAACTGTTTTTT.

The chain joins TRBV24-1 to TRBJ2-7, with 9 bases matching TRBD1. The CDR3 has 16 residues. V shed 3 bases and J 5 bases; nucleotides not matched to a gene: 10. The germline V gene has CDR1 KGHDR and CDR2 SFDVKD. CDR3 nucleotide sequence: TGTGCCACCAGTGATCCGTCCGGGACAGGGTTGAACGAGCAGTACTTC. It is translated as CATSDPSGTGLNEQYF.

This clonotype was counted at least ten times. This chain joins TRBV19 and TRBJ2-2; D is ambiguous. Trimming pared 5 bases from V and 6 bases from J, leaving 10 bases between. The CDR3 has 13 residues. The V gene's germline CDR1 is LNHDA and CDR2 SQIVND (reference sequence). As DNA, the CDR3 is TGTGCCAGTAGTCCGTTGGGTCCCGGGGAGCTGTTTTTT. This encodes CASSPLGPGELFF.

The rearrangement links TRBV7-8 to TRBJ1-5; the match to TRBD1 covers 8 bases. Trimming removed 8 bases from V and 7 bases from J; junction bases left unmatched: 7. Germline V lookup: CDR1 SGHVS, CDR2 FQNEAQ. The CDR3 sequence is 13 residues long. The CDR3 reads CASSPGQAQPQHF. In nucleotides, the CDR3 is TGTGCCAGCTCACCGGGACAGGCCCAGCCCCAGCATTTT.

The chain carries TRBV7-9 and TRBJ2-2; D is ambiguous. V lost 6 bases to trimming and J lost 7 bases, with 9 bases between them. CDR1 is SEHNR and CDR2 is FQNEAQ in the germline V gene (reference sequence). This CDR3 is 12 amino acids long. CDR3 in DNA: TGTGCCAGCAGTTTATCTTTCGGGGAGCTGTTTTTT. This sequence encodes CASSLSFGELFF.

This clonotype was recorded many times. V gene TRBV29-1 combines with J gene TRBJ1-2; TRBD1 is a possible D gene (6 bases). Per the germline V gene, CDR1 is SQVTM and CDR2 is ANQGSEA. The CDR3 is 11 amino acids. Trimming removed 4 bases from V and 5 bases from J, with 8 bases in between. CDR3 DNA sequence: TGCAGCGTTGGACAGGATTATGGCTACACCTTC. It codes for CSVGQDYGYTF.

This clonotype was recorded many times. The gene calls are TRBV7-2 and TRBJ1-4; 9 nucleotides agree with TRBD1. The V and J ends lost 5 bases and 5 bases, in that order; junction bases with no gene match: 9. The CDR3 spans 16 residues. CDR1 and CDR2 from the germline V gene are SGHTA and FQGNSA. CDR3 sequence reads: CASSPGYRGRNEKLFF. In DNA form, the CDR3 reads TGTGCCAGCAGCCCCGGGTACAGGGGGCGGAATGAAAAACTGTTTTTT.

Notes on this clonotype: The CDR3 does not end in the conserved phenylalanine or tryptophan, so this is likely a read error. The rearrangement links TRBV6-1 to TRBJ1-1, with 11 bases that match TRBD1. This CDR3 has 16 amino acids. V trimming: 2 bases; J trimming: 2 bases; junction bases outside the gene matches: 4. CDR1 is MNHNS, CDR2 SASEGT, per germline. The CDR3 DNA sequence: TGTGCCAGCAGTGAACCAAGGACAGGGGGCAACACTGAAGCTTTCTCT. Its translation is CASSEPRTGGNTEAFS.

The chain has TRBV10-3 and TRBJ2-7, with 14 bases matching TRBD2. V shed 10 bases and J 2 bases; nucleotides not matched to a gene: 7. The V gene's germline CDR1 is ENHRY and CDR2 SYGVKD. CDR3 length equals 15 residues. CDR3 in amino acids: CATSGLAGGTYEQYF. In DNA, the CDR3 is TGTGCCACCTCAGGACTAGCGGGAGGAACCTACGAGCAGTACTTC.

CDR3 residues: CASSLAGNSNQPQHF. As DNA, the CDR3 is TGTGCCAGCAGCTTAGCGGGCAATAGCAATCAGCCCCAGCATTTT. The chain recombines TRBV7-2 with TRBJ1-5; D gene ambiguous. V lost 0 bases to trimming and J lost 0 bases, with 6 bases between them. Germline CDR1 SGHTA, CDR2 FQGNSA. The CDR3 covers 15 residues.

This chain connects TRBV14 to TRBJ2-7, with 12 bases matching TRBD1. CDR1 is SGHDN, CDR2 FVKESK, per germline. With V trimmed by 4 bases and J by 6 bases, 4 bases remained unmatched. The CDR3 covers 14 residues. The CDR3 region is CASSRDRGLGEQYF. In nucleotides, the CDR3 is TGTGCCAGCAGCCGGGACAGGGGGCTTGGCGAGCAGTACTTC.

This clonotype was observed many times. This chain joins TRBV20-1 and TRBJ1-2; D remains ambiguous. CDR3 size: 13 residues. In germline, CDR1 is DFQATT, CDR2 SNEGSKA (reference sequence). Between the trimmed V and J ends, which lost 3 bases and 0 bases, there was a span of 8 bases. The DNA for the CDR3 is TGCAGTGCTAGTCTTCAGCCTAACTATGGCTACACCTTC. Its translation is CSASLQPNYGYTF.

The chain links TRBV7-8 to TRBJ2-7, with 9 bases fitting TRBD2. The CDR3 length is 13 residues. Germline CDR1 reads SGHVS; CDR2 reads FQNEAQ. V was clipped by 8 bases and J by 6 bases; unmatched bases: 8. CDR3 nucleotide sequence: TGTGCCAGCCTTCTAGCGGGACCTGGCGAGCAGTACTTC. It codes for CASLLAGPGEQYF.

This clonotype was seen many times. The chain has TRBV4-2 and TRBJ1-6; 12 bases are shared with TRBD1. CDR1 LGHNA and CDR2 YNFKEQ come from the germline V gene. The ends lost 0 bases at V and 10 bases at J; junction bases unmatched: 1. CDR3 length equals 15 residues. CDR3 in DNA: TGTGCCAGCAGCCAAGAGGGACAGGGGGCATCACCCCTCCACTTT. This encodes CASSQEGQGASPLHF.

The chain uses TRBV24-1 and TRBJ2-1; maybe TRBD2 (6 bases). Near its end, the DNA agrees better with TRBJ2-7, so the J call may be wrong. CDR3 size: 15 residues. Germline CDR1 reads KGHDR; CDR2 reads SFDVKD. This CDR3 reads CATSDSRLDYNEQYF. Here the CDR3 DNA reads TGTGCCACCAGTGATTCCAGACTGGACTACAATGAGCAGTACTTC.

For this clonotype: Since a much larger clone is just one base distant, this may be a read error. The chain combines TRBV4-1 with TRBJ2-7, with 7 bases matching TRBD2. Germline CDR1 MGHRA, CDR2 YSYEKL. The CDR3 runs 16 residues. The DNA of the CDR3 is TGCGCCAGCGGCCAAGTTTCAAGCGGGACCTCCTACGAGCAGTACTTC. Protein product: CASGQVSSGTSYEQYF.

This clonotype was picked up many times. The J gene is TRBJ2-7, the V gene TRBV6-6, with D perhaps given as TRBD1 or TRBD2 (5 bases each). V lost 0 bases and J lost 2, with 8 bases in between. The CDR3 runs to 14 residues. Germline lookup yields CDR1 MNHNY and CDR2 SVGAGI (reference sequence). CDR3 amino acids: CASSYSGETYEQYF. The CDR3 region has the DNA TGTGCCAGCAGTTACTCGGGGGAAACCTACGAGCAGTACTTC.

This clonotype was observed at least ten times. The J gene is TRBJ1-2, the V gene TRBV15; TRBD1 aligns across 8 bases. This CDR3 comprises 14 residues. Germline CDR1 is LNHNV and CDR2 is YYDKDF (reference sequence). V dropped 1 base and J dropped 7; count of bases not matched to a gene: 5. This CDR3 is CATSRGTDRGGYTF. CDR3 DNA: TGTGCCACCAGCAGAGGGACTGACAGGGGTGGCTACACCTTC.

V is TRBV20-1 and J is TRBJ2-3, with D possibly matching TRBD1 (5 bases). CDR1 DFQATT and CDR2 SNEGSKA come from the germline V gene (reference sequence). Between the trimmed V and J ends, which lost 0 bases and 3 bases, there was a span of 7 bases. The CDR3 has 13 amino acids. CDR3: CSARDSGTDTQYF. CDR3 in DNA: TGCAGTGCTAGAGATTCAGGGACAGATACGCAGTATTTT.

The chain carries TRBV7-9 and TRBJ2-3; 8 positions agree with TRBD1. Germline V CDR1 and CDR2: SEHNR, FQNEAQ (reference sequence). The CDR3 totals 13 residues. The V segment lost 10 bases and the J segment 3 bases; nucleotides outside the gene matches: 6. CDR3 protein: CAINRGSTDTQYF. The DNA for the CDR3 is TGTGCCATTAACAGGGGGTCGACAGATACGCAGTATTTT.

This clonotype was counted ten times or more. V usage is TRBV12-5 and J usage is TRBJ2-5; 8 bases line up with TRBD1. V lost 0 bases and J lost 10; bases outside the gene matches: 7. Germline CDR1 reads LGHNT; CDR2 reads FRNRAP. The CDR3 length is 14 residues. As DNA, the CDR3 is TGTGCTAGTGGTTTGGTACTGGGGGGACAGGACCAGTACTTC. It specifies CASGLVLGGQDQYF.

The chain is built from TRBV15 and TRBJ1-2; 8 bases match TRBD1. Germline V lookup: CDR1 LNHNV, CDR2 YYDKDF (reference sequence). The V and J ends lost 3 bases and 6 bases, in that order; junction bases with no gene match: 6. The CDR3 consists of 14 residues. The CDR3 loop is CATSREDRDHGYTF. The CDR3 region has the DNA TGTGCCACCAGCAGGGAGGACAGGGATCATGGCTACACCTTC.